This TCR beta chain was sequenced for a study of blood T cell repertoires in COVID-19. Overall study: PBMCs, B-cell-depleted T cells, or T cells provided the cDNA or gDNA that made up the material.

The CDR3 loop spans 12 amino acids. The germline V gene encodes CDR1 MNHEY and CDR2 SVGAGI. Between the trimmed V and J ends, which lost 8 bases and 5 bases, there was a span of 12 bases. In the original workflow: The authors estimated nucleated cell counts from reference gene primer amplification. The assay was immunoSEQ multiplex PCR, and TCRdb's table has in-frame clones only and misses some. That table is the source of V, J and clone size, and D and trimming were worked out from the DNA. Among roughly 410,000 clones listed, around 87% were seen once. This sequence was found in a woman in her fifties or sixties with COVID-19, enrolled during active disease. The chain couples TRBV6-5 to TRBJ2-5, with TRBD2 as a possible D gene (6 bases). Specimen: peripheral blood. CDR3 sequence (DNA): TGTGCCAGCGGGAGGATGGGGGAGACCCAGTACTTC. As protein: CASGRMGETQYF.